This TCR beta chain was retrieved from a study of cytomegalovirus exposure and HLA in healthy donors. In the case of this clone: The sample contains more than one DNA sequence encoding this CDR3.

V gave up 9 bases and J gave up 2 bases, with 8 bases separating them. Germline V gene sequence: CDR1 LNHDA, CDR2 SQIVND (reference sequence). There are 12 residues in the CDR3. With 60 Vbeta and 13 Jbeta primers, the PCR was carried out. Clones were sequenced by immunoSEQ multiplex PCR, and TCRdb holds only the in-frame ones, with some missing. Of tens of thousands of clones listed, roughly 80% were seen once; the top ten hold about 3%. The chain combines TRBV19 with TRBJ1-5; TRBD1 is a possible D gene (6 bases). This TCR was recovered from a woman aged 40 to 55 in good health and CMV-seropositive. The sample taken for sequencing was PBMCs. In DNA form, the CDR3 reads TGTGCCAGCCGACAGGGCAATCAGCCCCAGCATTTT. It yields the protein CASRQGNQPQHF.